These 9 T cell receptor beta chains originate from one sample sequenced in a study of shared clonotypes between healthy human individuals. Only in-frame clones appear in the TCRdb table, and some are missing; sequencing was by immunoSEQ multiplex PCR. The table lists over a million clones, about 98.5% of them singletons. The material sequenced was naive CD4+ T cells sorted from blood. As to subset: CD45RA+ positively selected. Receptors were obtained from a man aged 25 to 45 in good health.

V usage is TRBV7-2 and J usage is TRBJ2-2; 10 positions match TRBD2. The CDR3 runs 16 residues. J was trimmed by 1 base and V by 4 bases; bases with no gene match: 3. Germline CDR1 reads SGHTA; CDR2 reads FQGNSA. DNA for the CDR3: TGTGCCAGCAGCTCCCGGACTAGCGGGAACACCGGGGAGCTGTTTTTT. It translates to CASSSRTSGNTGELFF.

The gene calls are TRBV11-2 and TRBJ2-2, with unresolved D. There are 15 residues in the CDR3. Trimming left V 2 bases short and J 0 bases short, with 7 bases between. Germline V lookup: CDR1 SGHAT, CDR2 FQNNGV. For the CDR3, the DNA is TGTGCCAGCAGCTTATTCCGAGCGAACACCGGGGAGCTGTTTTTT. Translation: CASSLFRANTGELFF.

The rearrangement joins TRBV19 to TRBJ1-2, with 9 bases aligning to TRBD1. The CDR3 runs to 15 residues. V was pared by 6 bases and J by 5 bases, with 10 bases of the junction left unmatched. CDR1 and CDR2 (germline): LNHDA, SQIVND (reference sequence). The CDR3 DNA sequence: TGTGCCAGTAGCATCCCGGGACAGGGAAGGTATGGCTACACCTTC. Its translation is CASSIPGQGRYGYTF.

The gene calls are TRBV28 and TRBJ1-1; possibly TRBD1 for D (5 bases). CDR3 size: 13 residues. Trimming removed 5 bases at V and 4 bases at J, with 11 bases between. CDR1 and CDR2 (germline): MDHEN, SYDVKM. The CDR3 region has the DNA TGTGCCAGCAGTAACAGGTTTTCCACTGAAGCTTTCTTT. Protein product: CASSNRFSTEAFF.

The chain carries TRBV28 and TRBJ2-7; a weak D match, TRBD2 (6 bases). The ends were cut back, 7 bases at V and 1 base at J, with 11 bases in the middle. From germline, CDR1 is MDHEN and CDR2 SYDVKM. The CDR3 totals 13 residues. CDR3 nucleotides: TGTGCCAGCAAGGAAGGAGGGTCCTACGAGCAGTACTTC. Protein: CASKEGGSYEQYF.

This clone was detected once. The rearrangement joins TRBV11-2 to TRBJ2-7; 7 bases fit TRBD2. This CDR3 is 15 amino acids long. V shed 4 bases, J shed 0 bases, and the junction held 6 bases outside the gene matches. Germline V gives CDR1 SGHAT, CDR2 FQNNGV. The CDR3 DNA is TGTGCCAGCAGCTCCCGCGGGACTATCTCCTACGAGCAGTACTTC. Its protein is CASSSRGTISYEQYF. The complete variable domain, with remaining parts taken from reference TRBV11-2 and TRBJ2-7, reads EAGVAQSPRYKIIEKRQSVAFWCNPISGHATLYWYQQILGQGPKLLIQFQNNGVVDDSQLPKDRFSAERLKGVDSTLKIQPAKLEDSAVYLCASSSRGTISYEQYFGPGTRLTVT.

V usage is TRBV18 and J usage is TRBJ2-1; D tentatively fits TRBD1 or TRBD2 (6 bases each). The CDR3 is made up of 16 amino acids. Trimming left V 2 bases short and J 6 bases short, with 17 bases between. Germline V CDR1 and CDR2: KGHSH, LQKENI. The CDR3 spells CASSPRAPGAGNEQFF. CDR3 in DNA: TGTGCCAGCTCACCAAGGGCCCCGGGGGCGGGCAATGAGCAGTTCTTC.

J is TRBJ1-2 and V is TRBV5-1, with D uncertain. V was shortened by 7 bases and J by 5 bases, with 9 bases between the two germline ends. Germline V gives CDR1 SGHRS, CDR2 YFSETQ. The CDR3 sequence is 11 residues long. DNA for the CDR3: TGCGCCAGCGGTACACGGTATGGCTACACCTTC. Protein sequence: CASGTRYGYTF.

V is TRBV7-6 and J is TRBJ1-2; possible D gene TRBD1, 6 bases. Per germline, CDR1 SGHVS and CDR2 FNYEAQ. This CDR3 has 13 amino acids. Trimming stripped 4 bases from V and 6 bases from J, with 12 bases between. DNA for the CDR3: TGTGCCAGCAGCTCAACGGAGGGGGATGGCTACACCTTC. Translating it yields CASSSTEGDGYTF.